This T cell receptor (beta chain) stems from a study of cytomegalovirus exposure and HLA in healthy donors. Turning to this clone: Its antigen is not known.

Whole-study results and caveats: In vitro work confirmed that three CMV-associated chains recognize CMV antigens.

The CDR3 consists of 13 residues. The germline V gene encodes CDR1 SGHNT and CDR2 YYREEE (reference sequence). Trimming took 3 bases from V and 6 from J; bases not matched to a gene: 4. The method was immunoSEQ multiplex PCR; TCRdb's version includes in-frame clones alone and lacks a portion of them. The sample shows 190,000 or so clones, roughly 88% of them seen only once. The sequence derives from a woman younger than 45 in good health and CMV-seropositive. The V call is TRBV5-4, the J call TRBJ1-2; 8 bases map to TRBD1. The specimen sequenced was PBMCs. The CDR3 DNA reads as TGTGCCAGCAGCTCGCAGGGGGCTGATGGCTACACCTTC. It codes for CASSSQGADGYTF.